Listed below are T cell receptor beta chains from one sample, sequenced in a study of blood T cell repertoires in COVID-19. TCRdb's table, derived via immunoSEQ multiplex PCR, lists solely in-frame clones and lacks some. The sample comprises under 200,000 clones, roughly 90% of which are singletons, and about 2% rests with the top ten. The sample was peripheral blood. These receptors all stem from a man aged 18-30 years with acute or convalescent COVID-19. Each CDR3 is given with its conserved first and last residue. Fields, in order: V gene, CDR3 protein.

TRBV5-1	CASSPQGSYEQYF
TRBV14	CASSQDGWIAGGFGNEQFF
TRBV2	CASRRERDQPQHF
TRBV19	CASSRQGLGEKLFF
TRBV6-4	CASSVEQYNEQFF
TRBV6-4	CASSPGQGRPGTEAFF
TRBV19	CASSIPGVHTDTQYF
TRBV3-1/TRBV3-2	CASSQGSLLEQYF
TRBV29-1	CSVVRGSGSYEQYF
TRBV28	CASAPQGITNEKLFF
TRBV11-2	CASSLSEGEQFF
TRBV5-1	CASSLVLGQNYGYTF
TRBV18	CASSPRSITDTQYF
TRBV3-1/TRBV3-2	CASSPDFSNQPQHF
TRBV5-1	CASSPLQGANYGYTF
TRBV5-1	CASSQSNRVENIQYF
TRBV19	CASSAKQGSTEAFF
TRBV24-1	CATSATSGSNYNEQFF
TRBV5-1	CASSLGSQETQYF
TRBV5-1	CASSASGNRHEQYF
TRBV6-5	CASSYVRGQPQHF
TRBV6-5	CASIRGAGGAFF
TRBV3-1/TRBV3-2	CASSQDEGSEQYF
TRBV18	CASSATGTNTEAFF
TRBV10-1	CASSETRPGTRIFF
TRBV27	CASSFRGQTPGQPQHF
TRBV12-3/TRBV12-4	CASSFWEPYEQYF
TRBV5-1	CASSLGPRDRTYQPQHF
TRBV19	CASSIDRGGDNQPQHF
TRBV5-1	CASRYYTGTGGEAFF
TRBV6-5	CASSSGSTEAFF
TRBV14	CASSPREVGNTIYF
TRBV18	CASSPSGGGTEAFF
TRBV5-1	CASSPGLAGVETQYF
TRBV19	CASRQQGAVQPQHF
TRBV7-9	CASSLASSVDSPLHF
TRBV5-1	CASSLEDPGNEQYF
TRBV24-1	CATSGPGDYGYTF
TRBV28	CASGQQGTEAFF
TRBV7-2	CASSLGGDSYEQYF
TRBV19	CASSIDRTSGIRDF
TRBV7-2	CASSPQDRRNTIYF
TRBV5-6	CASSLLFRDYEQYF
TRBV6-5	CASSPGTAYNSPLHF
TRBV6-1	CASSKGMTGSSGANVLTF
TRBV10-3	CAISEPQGSGNTIYF
TRBV6-5	CASSYSGTVNTEAFF